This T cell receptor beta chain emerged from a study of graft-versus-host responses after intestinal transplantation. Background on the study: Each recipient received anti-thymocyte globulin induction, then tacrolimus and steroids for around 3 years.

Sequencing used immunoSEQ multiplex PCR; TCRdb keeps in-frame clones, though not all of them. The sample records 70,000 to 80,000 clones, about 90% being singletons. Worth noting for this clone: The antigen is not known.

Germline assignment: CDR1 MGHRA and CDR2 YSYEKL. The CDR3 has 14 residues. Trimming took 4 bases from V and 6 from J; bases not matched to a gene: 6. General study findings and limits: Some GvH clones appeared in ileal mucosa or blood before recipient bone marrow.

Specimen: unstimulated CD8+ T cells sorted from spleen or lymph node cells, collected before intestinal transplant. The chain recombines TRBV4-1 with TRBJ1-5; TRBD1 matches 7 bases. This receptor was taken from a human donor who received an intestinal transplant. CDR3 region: CASSPGQVVQPQHF. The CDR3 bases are TGCGCCAGCAGCCCCGGACAGGTGGTTCAGCCCCAGCATTTT.